This T cell receptor (beta chain) was captured in a study of identical twins (dated by TCRdb to the mid-2010s). Background for the entire study: TCR alpha and beta repertoires from monozygotic twins, unrelated adults of various ages and cord blood were deep-sequenced to test whether fetal clonotypes persist. Replicate twin experiments were performed at different times using different library preparation protocols to rule out contamination.

The study at large found these results: Zero-insertion analyses could be partly confounded by invariant T cells such as MAIT and iNKT, although diverse VJ usage argued against such confounding for most clonotypes. Because the same donors could not be followed over many years, conclusions were based on cross-sectional statistical analysis. Recombination models systematically underestimated out-of-frame TCR alpha sharing in monozygotic twins but agreed with sharing between unrelated individuals. Out-of-frame TCR alpha sequences shared between twins showed an excess of low generation-probability sequences compared with coincidental sharing between unrelated individuals. Excess twin sharing in beta out-of-frame sequences was weaker because fewer shared sequences lowered the signal-to-noise ratio. Abundant cord blood beta clonotypes had fewer insertions, young adult naive repertoires showed a similar but weaker trend, and memory repertoires showed no such trend.

There are a few counts of this clonotype. This receptor's antigen is unknown. No per-base quality is available; no much larger clone lies one base away. Library prep was done by 5' RACE. Sequencing took place on an Illumina HiSeq 2000. A universal primer binding site was introduced by template switching, and a unique molecular identifier was present in the final cDNA, enabling accurate counting of TCR cDNA molecules. Specific primers in the conserved constant-segment region were used to synthesize first-strand cDNA for the TCR alpha and beta chains. To control for contamination, every cDNA library carried two barcodes: a SMART-Mk sample barcode plus Illumina barcodes. Two successive PCR steps introduced TruSeq adapter sequences along with Illumina sample barcodes. The TCR alpha and beta cDNA libraries were sequenced on the Illumina HiSeq platform using custom primers. The authors processed their data as follows. MiGEC was used to process raw reads and extract unique molecular identifiers, and MiXCR was used to find CDR3 positions. Recombination models were inferred per individual with the repgenHMM and IGoR tools using an EM algorithm. Shared clonotype analysis was performed with the tcR package in R, normalizing sharing by the product of cloneset sizes. To study raw recombination free of thymic and clonal selection effects, out-of-frame nonproductive sequences were analyzed. Through fastp at Q25 and MiXCR, TCRdb rebuilt clones from the public reads, retaining in-frame beta chains. Rows merge per CDR3 protein into single entries with the most common DNA and genes. For this entry, the V and J calls and clone size follow TCRdb and not the study's own pipeline. This sample holds 1.5 million or so distinct CDR3 sequences; roughly a third were observed only once. The ten most abundant clones make up approximately 0.25% of the sample.

Every donor in the study was a healthy Caucasian. Sequenced material: cord blood. This TCR was sampled from a newborn girl in good health.

The bases are TGTGCCAGCAGCTTTTTCTGGACTCCCGATACGCAGTATTTT. This sequence encodes CASSFFWTPDTQYF. The V gene is TRBV7-9 and the J gene is TRBJ2-3; TRBD2 might be the D gene, on 5 matching bases. Spanning cysteine to phenylalanine, the CDR3 consists of 14 amino acids. Only the CDR3 DNA stays, 42 bases, in frame from base 1. As encoded in the germline V gene (reference sequence), CDR1 is SEHNR while CDR2 is FQNEAQ. The trim is 3 bases for V and 6 bases for J, with a gap of 13 bases between the germline ends.